These 24 T cell receptor beta chains came from one sample sequenced in a study of shared clonotypes between healthy human individuals. Measured with immunoSEQ multiplex PCR; TCRdb has only the in-frame clones, and not every one. The repertoire holds 2 million to 3 million clones, with over 85% as singletons. The specimen was naive CD4+ T cells from PBMCs. Subset in this sample: CD45RA+ positively selected. All receptors come from a man aged 18 to 29 in good health. Some clones in this sample may be carry-over from other donors' samples.

Points on this clone: A junction end diverges from the germline sequence, so it may reflect a read error. V gene TRBV5-1 combines with J gene TRBJ2-5; D may be TRBD1 (5 bases). There are 14 residues in the CDR3. Germline V lookup: CDR1 SGHRS, CDR2 YFSETQ. The CDR3 loop reads CASSLVPTGETRYF. The CDR3 DNA follows: TGCGCCAGCAGCTTGGTCCCTACAGGAGAGACCCGGTACTTC.

The chain joins TRBV15 to TRBJ1-1; D is ambiguous. Germline CDR1 reads LNHNV; CDR2 reads YYDKDF (reference sequence). CDR3 length: 12 amino acids. V lost 0 bases to trimming and J lost 5 bases, with 4 bases between them. The CDR3 spells CATSRDTTEAFF. The DNA of the CDR3 is TGTGCCACCAGCAGAGATACGACTGAAGCTTTCTTT.

The V and J genes are TRBV14 and TRBJ1-4; no clear D. The V gene's germline CDR1 is SGHDN and CDR2 FVKESK. The CDR3 is 15 amino acids. V lost 4 bases to trimming and J lost 0 bases, with 9 bases between them. This CDR3 is CASSPTPATNEKLFF. CDR3 nucleotide sequence: TGTGCCAGCAGCCCCACTCCTGCAACTAATGAAAAACTGTTTTTT.

The count of this clone is one. The sample contains more than one DNA sequence encoding this CDR3. The chain couples TRBV28 to TRBJ1-1; no clear D. The germline V gene encodes CDR1 MDHEN and CDR2 SYDVKM. The CDR3 extends over 12 amino acids. Trimming took 3 bases from V and 6 from J, leaving 8 bases between them. The CDR3 sequence is CASSFGISEAFF. The DNA for the CDR3 is TGTGCCAGCAGTTTTGGTATTTCTGAAGCTTTCTTT.

This chain uses TRBV4-3 with TRBJ2-7; 9 nucleotides match TRBD1. V trimming: 7 bases; J trimming: 5 bases; junction bases outside the gene matches: 15. Per the germline V gene, CDR1 is LGHNA and CDR2 is YSLEER. This CDR3 region has 16 residues. Here the CDR3 DNA reads TGCGCCAGCATACAAAACCGGGACAGGGTTTACCACGAGCAGTACTTC. Protein product: CASIQNRDRVYHEQYF.

The chain uses TRBV4-1 and TRBJ2-3, with TRBD2 matching over 15 bases. V was pared by 0 bases and J by 2 bases, with 9 bases of the junction left unmatched. The CDR3 is made up of 20 amino acids. Germline CDR1 is MGHRA and CDR2 is YSYEKL. In DNA, the CDR3 is TGCGCCAGCAGCCAAGAGAGCGGACTAGCGGGAGGGCCTCTCACAGATACGCAGTATTTT. Amino acids: CASSQESGLAGGPLTDTQYF.

This clone appeared a single time. This sequence joins TRBV7-9 and TRBJ1-2; unclear D gene. CDR1 is SEHNR, CDR2 FQNEAQ, per germline (reference sequence). CDR3 size: 11 residues. V gave up 5 bases and J gave up 7 bases, with 8 bases separating them. This CDR3 is CASSRPPGYTF. CDR3 bases: TGTGCCAGCAGCCGGCCCCCTGGCTACACCTTC.

The chain employs TRBV20-1 and TRBJ2-1; D remains unclear. The CDR3 loop spans 11 amino acids. The V and J ends lost 3 bases and 7 bases respectively, with 7 bases between them. CDR1 DFQATT and CDR2 SNEGSKA come from the germline V gene (reference sequence). The CDR3 region is CSASKGNEQFF. CDR3 DNA sequence: TGCAGTGCTAGTAAAGGAAATGAGCAGTTCTTC.

The chain employs TRBV10-3 and TRBJ1-3; D remains unclear. The germline V and J ends were trimmed by 7 bases and 2 bases, with 12 bases remaining between them. Germline CDR1 ENHRY, CDR2 SYGVKD. This CDR3 is 14 amino acids long. CDR3 sequence (DNA): TGTGCCATCACGCCTGGCGGGGCTGGAAACACCATATATTTT. Its protein is CAITPGGAGNTIYF.

This clone has just one count. V gene TRBV6-5 combines with J gene TRBJ1-6; unclear D gene. Trimming removed 0 bases from V and 10 bases from J, with 10 bases in between. The CDR3 totals 14 residues. The germline CDR1 and CDR2 sequences are MNHEY and SVGAGI. This chain's CDR3 is CASSYSSPGSPLHF. The DNA of the CDR3 is TGTGCCAGCAGTTACTCGAGCCCCGGGTCACCCCTCCACTTT.

The V and J genes are TRBV7-8 and TRBJ2-1; 8 bases map to TRBD2. In germline, CDR1 is SGHVS, CDR2 FQNEAQ. This CDR3 comprises 16 residues. V trimming: 3 bases; J trimming: 8 bases; junction bases outside the gene matches: 12. CDR3 loop: CASSFWREALRDEQFF. The CDR3 DNA reads as TGTGCCAGCAGCTTTTGGCGGGAGGCCCTCAGGGATGAGCAGTTCTTC.

The V and J genes are TRBV11-2 and TRBJ1-1; TRBD1 matches 8 bases. Germline V gene lookup returns CDR1 SGHAT and CDR2 FQNNGV. The CDR3 sequence is 16 residues long. V gave up 5 bases and J gave up 0 bases; unmatched junction bases: 8. Here the CDR3 reads CASSPRDRRLNTEAFF. The DNA of the CDR3 is TGTGCCAGCAGCCCTCGGGACAGGCGTTTGAACACTGAAGCTTTCTTT.

In DNA form, the CDR3 reads TGTGCCAGCAGCTGGGGGACTAGCGGGAAGGCCTACGAGCAGTACTTC. This translates into CASSWGTSGKAYEQYF. The chain has TRBV7-8 and TRBJ2-7, with 13 nucleotides matching TRBD2. In germline, CDR1 is SGHVS, CDR2 FQNEAQ. The J segment lost 2 bases and the V segment lost 4 bases, leaving 5 bases of the junction unmatched. The CDR3 extends over 16 amino acids.

The gene calls are TRBV6-5 and TRBJ2-1, with D unresolved. Germline CDR1 is MNHEY and CDR2 is SVGAGI. V shed 3 bases and J shed 9 bases, with 12 bases lying between them. The CDR3 consists of 13 residues. The CDR3 spells CASSYREWSEQFF. DNA of the CDR3: TGTGCCAGCAGTTATAGGGAATGGAGTGAGCAGTTCTTC.

The chain recombines TRBV13 with TRBJ2-1; TRBD1 aligns across 9 bases. CDR1 and CDR2 (germline): PRHDT, FYEKMQ (reference sequence). V was pared by 1 base and J by 6 bases, with 7 bases of the junction left unmatched. This CDR3 comprises 16 residues. The CDR3 sequence is CASSLEGQGIINEQFF. The CDR3 DNA sequence: TGTGCCAGCAGCTTAGAAGGACAGGGGATTATCAATGAGCAGTTCTTC.

This chain joins TRBV7-2 and TRBJ1-3; D gene ambiguous. Germline-derived CDR1 and CDR2 are SGHTA and FQGNSA. There are 15 residues in the CDR3. The ends were cut back, 1 base at V and 2 bases at J, with 9 bases in the middle. The chain's CDR3 is CASSLGLIAGNTIYF. DNA for the CDR3: TGTGCCAGCAGCTTAGGGCTAATCGCTGGAAACACCATATATTTT. The whole variable domain, remainder taken from reference TRBV7-2 and TRBJ1-3, is GAGVSQSPSNKVTEKGKDVELRCDPISGHTALYWYRQSLGQGLEFLIYFQGNSAPDKSGLPSDRFSAERTGGSVSTLTIQRTQQEDSAVYLCASSLGLIAGNTIYFGEGSWLTVV.

The V and J genes are TRBV19 and TRBJ1-1; a possible D gene is TRBD1 (6 bases). CDR3 length equals 15 residues. Germline loops: CDR1 LNHDA, CDR2 SQIVND (reference sequence). Deletions cut 3 bases from V and 1 base from J, with 12 bases between. CDR3 residues: CASSMGGFTNTEAFF. For the CDR3, the DNA is TGTGCCAGTAGTATGGGGGGCTTTACGAACACTGAAGCTTTCTTT.

This chain uses TRBV6-1 with TRBJ1-2; D is perhaps TRBD1 (5 bases). The CDR3 contains 15 residues. Between the trimmed V and J ends, which lost 3 bases and 8 bases, there was a span of 19 bases. Germline V lookup: CDR1 MNHNS, CDR2 SASEGT. Here the CDR3 reads CASSDRRSPEGGYTF. Written as DNA, the CDR3 is TGTGCCAGCAGTGACAGACGATCCCCCGAGGGGGGCTACACCTTC.

The gene calls are TRBV6-4 and TRBJ1-5, with a possible D match to TRBD1 (6 bases). The CDR3 sequence is 15 residues long. Trimming removed 4 bases at V and 2 bases at J, with 12 bases between. The germline gives CDR1 MRHNA, CDR2 SNTAGT. Here the CDR3 reads CASSAGHGRNQPQHF. CDR3 nucleotides: TGTGCCAGCAGTGCGGGACACGGTCGCAATCAGCCCCAGCATTTT.

V gene TRBV5-1 combines with J gene TRBJ1-2; no definite D call. This CDR3 is 12 amino acids long. The ends were cut back, 0 bases at V and 8 bases at J, with 8 bases in the middle. Per the germline V gene, CDR1 is SGHRS and CDR2 is YFSETQ. CDR3 nucleotide sequence: TGCGCCAGCAGCTTGGTTTCGCAGGGCTACACCTTC. The encoded protein is CASSLVSQGYTF.

Of note for this clone: Different DNA sequences within this sample yield the same CDR3. The chain joins TRBV29-1 to TRBJ2-6; no firm D call. Per the germline V gene, CDR1 is SQVTM and CDR2 is ANQGSEA. The CDR3 runs 12 residues. The germline V and J ends were trimmed by 5 bases and 1 base, with 3 bases remaining between them. The CDR3 sequence: CSVKSGANVLTF. Here the CDR3 DNA reads TGCAGCGTTAAGTCTGGGGCCAACGTCCTGACTTTC.

This clone was counted a single time. The J gene is TRBJ2-2, the V gene TRBV9; D may be TRBD1 or TRBD2 (5 bases each). Germline V gives CDR1 SGDLS, CDR2 YYNGEE. The CDR3 runs to 16 residues. The V and J ends lost 2 bases and 4 bases respectively, with 15 bases between them. The DNA of the CDR3 is TGTGCCAGCAGCGTGTCCGGGGCTTTTTCCACCGGGGAGCTGTTTTTT. It encodes CASSVSGAFSTGELFF.

The chain employs TRBV10-3 and TRBJ2-7; TRBD2 agrees at 9 bases. This CDR3 comprises 14 residues. Trimming at V came to 5 bases and at J to 3 bases, leaving 5 bases not matched to a gene. Germline V gene lookup returns CDR1 ENHRY and CDR2 SYGVKD. The CDR3: CAISLLAGDYEQYF. The CDR3 DNA is TGTGCCATCAGTCTACTAGCGGGCGACTACGAGCAGTACTTC.

The CDR3 protein is CASSLVFGFRDSSPTNEKLFF. The CDR3 DNA reads TGTGCCAGCAGCTTAGTTTTTGGTTTTAGAGACTCATCCCCAACTAATGAAAAACTGTTTTTT. The chain couples TRBV7-8 to TRBJ1-4, with D unresolved. Germline values: CDR1 SGHVS, CDR2 FQNEAQ. Trimming left V 1 base short and J 0 bases short, with 24 bases between. This CDR3 contains 21 residues.